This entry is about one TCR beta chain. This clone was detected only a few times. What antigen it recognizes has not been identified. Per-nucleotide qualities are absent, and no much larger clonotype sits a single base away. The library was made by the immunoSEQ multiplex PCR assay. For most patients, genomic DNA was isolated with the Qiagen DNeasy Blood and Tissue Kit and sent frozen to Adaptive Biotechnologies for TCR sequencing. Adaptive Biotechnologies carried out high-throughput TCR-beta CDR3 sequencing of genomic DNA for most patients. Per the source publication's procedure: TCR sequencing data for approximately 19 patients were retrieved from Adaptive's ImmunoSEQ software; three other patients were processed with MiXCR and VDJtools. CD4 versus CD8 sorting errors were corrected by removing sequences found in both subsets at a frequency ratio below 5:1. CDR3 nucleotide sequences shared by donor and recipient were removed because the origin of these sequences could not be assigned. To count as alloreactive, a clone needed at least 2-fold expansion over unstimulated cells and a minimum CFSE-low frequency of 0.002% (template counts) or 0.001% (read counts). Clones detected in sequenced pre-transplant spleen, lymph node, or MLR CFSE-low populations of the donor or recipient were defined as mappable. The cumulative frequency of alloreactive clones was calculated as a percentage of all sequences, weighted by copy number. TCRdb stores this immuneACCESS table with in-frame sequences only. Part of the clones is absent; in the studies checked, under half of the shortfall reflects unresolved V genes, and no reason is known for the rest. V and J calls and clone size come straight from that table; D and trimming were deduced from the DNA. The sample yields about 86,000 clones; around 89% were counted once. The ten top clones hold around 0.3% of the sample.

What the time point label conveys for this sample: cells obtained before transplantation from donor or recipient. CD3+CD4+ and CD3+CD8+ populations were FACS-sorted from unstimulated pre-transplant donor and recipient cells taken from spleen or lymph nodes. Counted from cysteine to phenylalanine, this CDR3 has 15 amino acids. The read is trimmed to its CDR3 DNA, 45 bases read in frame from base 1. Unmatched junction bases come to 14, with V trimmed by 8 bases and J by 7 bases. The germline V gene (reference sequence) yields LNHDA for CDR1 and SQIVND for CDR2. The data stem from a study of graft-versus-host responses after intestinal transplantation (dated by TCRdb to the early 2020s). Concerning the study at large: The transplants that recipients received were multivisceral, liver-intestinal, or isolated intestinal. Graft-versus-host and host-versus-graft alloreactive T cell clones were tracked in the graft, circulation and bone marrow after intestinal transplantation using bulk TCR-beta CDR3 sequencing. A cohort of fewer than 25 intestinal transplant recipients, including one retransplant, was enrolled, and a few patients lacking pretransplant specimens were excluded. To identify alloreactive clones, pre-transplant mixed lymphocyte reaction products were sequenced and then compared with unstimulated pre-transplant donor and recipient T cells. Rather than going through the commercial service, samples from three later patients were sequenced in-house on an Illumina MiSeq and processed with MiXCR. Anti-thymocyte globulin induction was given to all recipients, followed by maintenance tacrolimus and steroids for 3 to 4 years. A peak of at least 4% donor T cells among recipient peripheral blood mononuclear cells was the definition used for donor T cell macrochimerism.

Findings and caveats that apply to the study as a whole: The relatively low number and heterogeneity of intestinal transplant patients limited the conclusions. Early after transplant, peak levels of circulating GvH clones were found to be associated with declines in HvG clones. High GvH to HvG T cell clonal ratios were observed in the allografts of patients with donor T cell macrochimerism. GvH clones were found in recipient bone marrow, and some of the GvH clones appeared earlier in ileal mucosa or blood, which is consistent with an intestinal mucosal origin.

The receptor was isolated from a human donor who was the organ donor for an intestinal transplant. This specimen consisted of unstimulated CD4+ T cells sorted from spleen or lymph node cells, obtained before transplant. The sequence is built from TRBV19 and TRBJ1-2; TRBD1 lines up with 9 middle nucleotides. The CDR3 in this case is CASCAGQGVLRGYTF. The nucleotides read TGTGCCAGTTGTGCGGGACAGGGCGTGCTTCGTGGCTACACCTTC. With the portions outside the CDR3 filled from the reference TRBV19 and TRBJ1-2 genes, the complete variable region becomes DGGITQSPKYLFRKEGQNVTLSCEQNLNHDAMYWYRQDPGQGLRLIYYSQIVNDFQKGDIAEGYSVSREKKESFPLTVTSAQKNPTAFYLCASCAGQGVLRGYTFGSGTRLTVV.